The 16 T cell receptor beta chains given below trace back to one sample, sequenced in a study of CD8 T cells in ankylosing spondylitis. The study, taken as a whole, reports: Ankylosing spondylitis blood appeared to be characterized by a TCR beta motif of under ten highly homologous variants.

No antigens are known for them. TCRdb re-analysed the 5' RACE reads in MiXCR, keeping a single row per CDR3 protein. The repertoire has about 800,000 distinct CDR3 sequences, approximately 10% of them found once; the top ten carry 0.45% to 0.6%. Sequencing input: blood, either unsorted or a sorted T cell fraction (not recorded which). The receptors derive from a male donor with ankylosing spondylitis.

The CDR3 spells CASSLDSLSNQPQHF. The DNA for the CDR3 is TGCGCCAGCAGCTTGGATTCCCTTTCGAACCAGCCCCAGCATTTT. The genes are TRBV5-1 and TRBJ1-5; no clear D. There are 15 residues in the CDR3. Germline lookup yields CDR1 SGHRS and CDR2 YFSETQ. V gave up 0 bases and J gave up 7 bases, with 14 bases separating them.

This clonotype was counted ten times or more. CDR3 sequence reads: CASSYLGFAYEQYF. Here the CDR3 DNA reads TGTGCCAGCAGTTACTTGGGCTTTGCCTACGAGCAGTACTTC. The rearrangement links TRBV6-5 to TRBJ2-7; D is uncertain. Germline CDR1 reads MNHEY; CDR2 reads SVGAGI. The CDR3 consists of 14 residues. The V end lost 1 base, the J end lost 2 bases, and 9 bases lay between the germline ends.

The chain couples TRBV7-9 to TRBJ1-1; D is undetermined. The CDR3 totals 12 residues. CDR1 is SEHNR and CDR2 is FQNEAQ in the germline V gene (reference sequence). V lost 1 base to trimming and J lost 6 bases, with 6 bases between them. The CDR3 region has the DNA TGTGCCAGCAGCTTAGTACTGGCTGAAGCTTTCTTT. This gives the protein CASSLVLAEAFF.

This clonotype was counted between two and nine times. The V call is TRBV3-1, the J call TRBJ2-7; D is undetermined. The germline V and J ends were trimmed by 2 bases and 3 bases, with 8 bases remaining between them. The germline gives CDR1 LGHDT, CDR2 YNNKEL (reference sequence). The CDR3 runs 13 residues. This chain's CDR3 is CASSQPHLYEQYF. CDR3 DNA sequence: TGTGCCAGCAGCCAACCCCACCTCTACGAGCAGTACTTC.

The rearrangement links TRBV6-5 to TRBJ2-1; 11 positions agree with TRBD2. With 2 bases clipped from V and 5 bases from J, the junction kept 11 bases outside the gene matches. The CDR3 runs 18 residues. Germline lookup yields CDR1 MNHEY and CDR2 SVGAGI. The CDR3 DNA reads TGTGCCAGCAGTTACCGACCCCGACTAGCGGGGAGTAACAATGAGCAGTTCTTC. The encoded protein is CASSYRPRLAGSNNEQFF.

The sample holds many counts of this clonotype. The chain joins TRBV5-5 to TRBJ2-1; the D gene is possibly TRBD2 (6 bases). CDR3 length: 17 residues. V was clipped by 0 bases and J by 1 base, with 14 bases between them. Looked up from germline, CDR1 is SGHKS and CDR2 is YYEKEE (reference sequence). The CDR3 reads CASSLDPSETSYNEQFF. The CDR3 DNA follows: TGTGCCAGCAGCTTGGATCCTAGCGAGACTTCCTACAATGAGCAGTTCTTC.

The chain joins TRBV6-5 to TRBJ2-7, with 8 nucleotides matching TRBD2. This CDR3 has 14 amino acids. The trim removed 4 bases at V and 4 bases at J, leaving 6 bases unmatched. CDR1 is MNHEY and CDR2 is SVGAGI in the germline V gene. In DNA, the CDR3 is TGTGCCAGCAGTTCCTCAGCGGGAGTTTACGAGCAGTACTTC. Its protein product is CASSSSAGVYEQYF.

This clonotype was counted a few times. This chain uses TRBV5-1 with TRBJ2-5, with 9 bases identical to TRBD1. There are 15 residues in the CDR3. V lost 4 bases to trimming and J lost 7 bases; unmatched junction nucleotides: 11. The germline V gene encodes CDR1 SGHRS and CDR2 YFSETQ. DNA for the CDR3: TGCGCCAGCAGCGAAAGGACAGGGGCCTTCGGGACCCAGTACTTC. Encoded protein: CASSERTGAFGTQYF. The whole variable domain, filled in from reference TRBV5-1 and TRBJ2-5, reads KAGVTQTPRYLIKTRGQQVTLSCSPISGHRSVSWYQQTPGQGLQFLFEYFSETQRNKGNFPGRFSGRQFSNSRSEMNVSTLELGDSALYLCASSERTGAFGTQYFGPGTRLLVL.

This clonotype was seen ten or more times. The chain uses TRBV7-2 and TRBJ2-7; no reliable D call. Germline V gives CDR1 SGHTA, CDR2 FQGNSA. Trimming shortened V by 5 bases and J by 0 bases, and 5 bases separated the two germline ends. CDR3 length: 12 amino acids. CDR3 region: CASSASSYEQYF. DNA for the CDR3: TGTGCCAGCAGCGCTAGCTCCTACGAGCAGTACTTC.

The chain carries TRBV7-9 and TRBJ2-5; possible D gene TRBD1, 5 bases. The V and J ends lost 5 bases and 3 bases respectively, with 13 bases between them. Germline CDR1 is SEHNR and CDR2 is FQNEAQ (reference sequence). The CDR3 runs 14 residues. As DNA, the CDR3 is TGTGCCAGCAGCCACCAGTACAGGAAAGAGACCCAGTACTTC. This gives the protein CASSHQYRKETQYF.

The chain uses TRBV5-6 and TRBJ1-2, with D tentatively TRBD1 (6 bases). The CDR3 contains 14 residues. The V end was cut by 3 bases, the J end by 6 bases, with 15 bases between. The germline CDR1 and CDR2 sequences are SGHDT and YYEEEE. This CDR3 reads CASSSPWAGDGYTF. In DNA form, the CDR3 reads TGTGCCAGCAGCTCGCCCTGGGCAGGGGATGGCTACACCTTC.

Only a few counts were recorded for this clonotype. The chain joins TRBV4-3 to TRBJ2-7; D may correspond to TRBD1 or TRBD2 (5 bases each). CDR1 is LGHNA, CDR2 YSLEER, per germline. The CDR3 runs 15 residues. The ends were cut back, 5 bases at V and 3 bases at J, with 17 bases in the middle. CDR3 loop: CASSYTGATIYEQYF. The CDR3 nucleotides read TGCGCCAGCAGCTATACCGGGGCAACAATCTACGAGCAGTACTTC.

The chain combines TRBV20-1 with TRBJ1-4, with 8 bases matching TRBD1. V lost 5 bases to trimming and J lost 4 bases; unmatched junction nucleotides: 12. The germline V gene encodes CDR1 DFQATT and CDR2 SNEGSKA (reference sequence). This CDR3 has 16 residues. Here the CDR3 reads CSAPDRVQGYNEKLFF. As DNA, the CDR3 is TGCAGTGCTCCGGACAGGGTGCAGGGTTATAATGAAAAACTGTTTTTT.

At least ten counts were recorded for this clonotype. This chain connects TRBV12-3 or TRBV12-4 to TRBJ1-2; D remains ambiguous. This CDR3 spans 17 amino acids. The V end was cut by 3 bases, the J end by 2 bases, with 19 bases between. The CDR3 DNA sequence: TGTGCCAGCAGTTTTTATAAAGCCGGGCGACCGAACTATGGCTACACCTTC. Protein product: CASSFYKAGRPNYGYTF.

The CDR3 DNA follows: TGTGCTAGTGGGAAAACCTCTAGCACAGATACGCAGTATTTT. This translates into CASGKTSSTDTQYF. V gene TRBV12-5 combines with J gene TRBJ2-3; D gene uncertain. Trimming removed 6 bases from V and 0 bases from J, with 10 bases in between. Germline V lookup: CDR1 LGHNT, CDR2 FRNRAP. The CDR3 runs 14 residues.

This clonotype was recorded a few times. The V gene is TRBV9, the J gene TRBJ1-1; D is unresolved. V lost 1 base and J lost 0, with 7 bases in between. This CDR3 has 14 amino acids. Germline V gene data show CDR1 as SGDLS and CDR2 as YYNGEE. Here the CDR3 reads CASSVSDMNTEAFF. Here the CDR3 DNA reads TGTGCCAGCAGCGTATCCGATATGAACACTGAAGCTTTCTTT.